This T cell receptor beta chain was recorded in a study of CD8+CD57+ T cells in acquired aplastic anemia. The overall study: Sorted CD4+ and CD8+ cells yielded about 3 ug of DNA on average.

Study-level points and caveats: Any difference that existed in CD8+ Simpson's diversity between patients and controls was not significant. In common between the patients and the controls were twenty-nine CD8+ CDR3 sequences.

This CDR3 is 12 amino acids long. From germline, CDR1 is MNHEY and CDR2 SMNVEV (reference sequence). With 5 bases removed from V and 7 bases from J, the gap between germline ends came to 12 bases. Profiling of TCR beta VDJ combinations and CDR3 sequences used genomic DNA as template. One entry per CDR3 protein results from TCRdb running MiXCR on the reads. The profile shows 200,000 to 300,000 distinct CDR3 sequences, more than 45% of them singletons. The authors sequenced patients whose flow cytometry had shown CD8+CD57+ cell expansion. Each patient gave a blood sample that was collected before any therapy had been received. This clonotype was detected many times. Its cognate antigen is unknown.

Sequencing used sorted CD4+, CD8+, or CD8+CD57+ T cells (not recorded which) from PBMCs. The chain carries TRBV27 and TRBJ2-7; D could derive from TRBD1 or TRBD2 (5 bases each). This receptor was obtained from a human donor with aplastic anemia. CDR3 protein: CASSAQGAEQYF. The CDR3 bases are TGTGCCAGCAGTGCCCAGGGAGCAGAGCAGTACTTC.